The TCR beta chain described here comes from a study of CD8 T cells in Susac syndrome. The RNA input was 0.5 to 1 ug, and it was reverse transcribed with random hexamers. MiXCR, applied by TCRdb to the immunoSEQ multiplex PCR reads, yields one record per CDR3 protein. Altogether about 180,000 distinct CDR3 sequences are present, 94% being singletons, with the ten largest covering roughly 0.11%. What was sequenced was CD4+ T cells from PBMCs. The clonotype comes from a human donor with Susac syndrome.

This chain's CDR3 is CASSGGLAGGDTQYF. In DNA, the CDR3 is TGTGCCAGCAGCGGGGGACTAGCGGGGGGCGATACGCAGTATTTT. The chain carries TRBV9 and TRBJ2-3, with 15 bases matching TRBD2. Germline CDR1 is SGDLS and CDR2 is YYNGEE. CDR3 length: 15 residues. V gave up 3 bases and J gave up 6 bases; unmatched junction bases: 2.